This entry concerns a single T cell receptor beta chain. This entry is derived from a study of sequential checkpoint blockade in melanoma. Study information: Both treatment sequences were followed by maintenance nivolumab.

The treatment is: randomized to nivolumab then ipilimumab (arm A) or the reverse (arm B). No patient had prior DNA-damaging chemotherapy. Profiled with immunoSEQ multiplex PCR; TCRdb holds only in-frame clones, not every one. The sample holds 15,000 to 20,000 clones, about 67% seen once. V lost 3 bases and J 5 bases, leaving 12 bases between the germline ends. The length of the CDR3 is 13 residues. CDR1 SGHDT and CDR2 YYEEEE come from the germline V gene. The V and J genes are TRBV5-6 and TRBJ2-7; unclear D gene. The source was CD8+ T cells sorted from blood (inferred from file names), collected from a patient given nivolumab and ipilimumab in sequence. The origin of this receptor is a human donor with melanoma. Here the CDR3 reads CASSYILRDEQYF. The CDR3 region has the DNA TGTGCCAGCAGCTATATTTTACGGGACGAGCAGTACTTC.